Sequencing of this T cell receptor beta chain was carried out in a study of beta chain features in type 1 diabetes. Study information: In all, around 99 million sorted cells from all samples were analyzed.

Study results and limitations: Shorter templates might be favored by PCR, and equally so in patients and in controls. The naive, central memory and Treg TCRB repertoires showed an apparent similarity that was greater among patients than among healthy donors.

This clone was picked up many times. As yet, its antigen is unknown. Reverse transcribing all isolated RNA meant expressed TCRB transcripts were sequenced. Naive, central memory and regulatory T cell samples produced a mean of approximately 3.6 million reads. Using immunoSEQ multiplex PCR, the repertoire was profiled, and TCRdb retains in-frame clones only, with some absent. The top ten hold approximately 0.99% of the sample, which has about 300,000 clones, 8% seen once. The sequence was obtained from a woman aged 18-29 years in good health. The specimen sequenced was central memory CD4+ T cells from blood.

The CDR3 DNA sequence: TGTGCCAGCAGTTCTCACACCTTC. Translating gives CASSSHTF. This sequence joins TRBV6-6 and TRBJ1-2; D gene unclear. The germline CDR1 and CDR2 sequences are MNHNY and SVGAGI (reference sequence). V was clipped by 4 bases and J by 12 bases, with 3 bases between them. This CDR3 spans 8 amino acids.